The clone carrying this T cell receptor beta chain occurred once. The antigen is not known. Because the CDR3 is missing its conserved closing phenylalanine or tryptophan, this is likely a read error. The DNA is left out, because the CDR3 cannot be placed on it with certainty; the CDR3 is given as TCRdb lists it. Genomic DNA acted as the template from which TCR beta VDJ combination and CDR3 sequence profiling were carried out. TCRdb called the reads again in MiXCR, with one record for every CDR3 protein. This table holds about 400,000 distinct CDR3 sequences, about 70% found once. The data are from a study of CD8+CD57+ T cells in acquired aplastic anemia. Study-wide context: DNA per sorted CD4+ or CD8+ sample ranged about 0.17 to 27.4 ug, averaging about 3.4 ug. Healthy donor CD4+ samples were sequenced to a depth that averaged roughly 10 million reads. Study findings and constraints: Twenty-nine CD8+ CDR3 sequences were shared between patients and controls.

From its first to its last residue, the CDR3 has 13 amino acids. The V gene's germline CDR1 is SGHTA and CDR2 FQGNSA. This clonotype originated in a human donor in good health, serving as a control. The chain joins TRBV7-2 to TRBJ1-5. Sequencing was performed on sorted CD4+, CD8+, or CD8+CD57+ T cells (not recorded which) from PBMCs. CDR3 amino acids: CASSVQETQYLDP.